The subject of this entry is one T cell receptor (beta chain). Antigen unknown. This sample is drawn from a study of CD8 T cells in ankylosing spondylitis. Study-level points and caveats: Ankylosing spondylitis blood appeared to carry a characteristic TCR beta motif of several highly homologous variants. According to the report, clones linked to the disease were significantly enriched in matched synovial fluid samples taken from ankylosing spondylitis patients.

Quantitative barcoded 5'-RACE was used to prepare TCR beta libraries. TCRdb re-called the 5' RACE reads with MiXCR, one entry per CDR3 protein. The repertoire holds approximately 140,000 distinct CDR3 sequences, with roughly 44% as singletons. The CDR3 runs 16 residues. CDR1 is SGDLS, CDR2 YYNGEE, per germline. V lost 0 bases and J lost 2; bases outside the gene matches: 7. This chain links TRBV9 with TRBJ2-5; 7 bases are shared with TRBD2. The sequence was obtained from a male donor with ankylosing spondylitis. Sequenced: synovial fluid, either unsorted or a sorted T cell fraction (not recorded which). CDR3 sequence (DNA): TGTGCCAGCAGCGTAGGAATACTAGCGCGTCAAGAGACCCAGTACTTC. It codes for CASSVGILARQETQYF.